A single sample is the source of the 18 T cell receptor beta chains below, sequenced in a study of breast tumors, draining lymph nodes, adjacent tissues. Samples came from axillary lymph nodes draining the breast cancer. Each CDR3 protein is one row after TCRdb ran MiXCR on the multiplex PCR reads. Here the sample spans a few hundred thousand distinct CDR3 sequences, less than 40% being singletons. The sequenced material came from axillary lymph node tissue. The receptors shown here come from a female donor with breast cancer. Some clones in this sample may be carry-over from other donors' samples.

This clonotype was observed at least ten times. The rearrangement uses TRBV11-2 and TRBJ1-2; the D is unclear. The CDR3 has 14 amino acids. V gave up 0 bases and J gave up 0 bases, with 5 bases separating them. Looked up from germline, CDR1 is SGHAT and CDR2 is FQNNGV. The CDR3, as DNA: TGTGCCAGCAGCTTAGACATAGCTAACTATGGCTACACCTTC. Amino acids: CASSLDIANYGYTF.

The chain carries TRBV2 and TRBJ2-3, with D possibly TRBD2 on 5 matching bases. With 4 bases removed from V and 5 bases from J, the gap between germline ends came to 7 bases. CDR3 length: 12 amino acids. Germline V gene data show CDR1 as SNHLY and CDR2 as FYNNEI. The CDR3 DNA reads TGTGCCAGCAGTGTCGGGGAAGATACGCAGTATTTT. This sequence encodes CASSVGEDTQYF. The full variable domain, in which reference TRBV2 and TRBJ2-3 provide the parts outside the CDR3, is EPEVTQTPSHQVTQMGQEVILRCVPISNHLYFYWYRQILGQKVEFLVSFYNNEISEKSEIFDDQFSVERPDGSNFTLKIRSTKLEDSAMYFCASSVGEDTQYFGPGTRLTVL.

This clonotype was counted ten times or more. The chain uses TRBV6-4 and TRBJ2-2; D possibly corresponds to TRBD2 (6 bases). The CDR3 consists of 14 residues. Trimming cost V 9 bases and J 1 base, with 12 bases left between them. From germline, CDR1 is MRHNA and CDR2 SNTAGT. CDR3: CASSWGENTGELFF. CDR3 DNA: TGTGCCAGTTCCTGGGGGGAGAACACCGGGGAGCTGTTTTTT.

This chain uses TRBV10-3 with TRBJ2-7; 8 positions agree with TRBD1. The germline V gene encodes CDR1 ENHRY and CDR2 SYGVKD. J gave up 1 base and V 10 bases, and 6 bases lay outside the gene matches. CDR3 length equals 13 residues. DNA for the CDR3: TGTGCCACTGGACAGGGACTTTCCTACGAGCAGTACTTC. As protein: CATGQGLSYEQYF.

This clonotype was seen only a few times. The chain is built from TRBV4-1 and TRBJ1-1, with D unclear. V was cut by 4 bases and J by 1 base, with 7 bases left in between. The germline V gene encodes CDR1 MGHRA and CDR2 YSYEKL. The CDR3 length is 13 residues. The CDR3 region is CASSRGPNTEAFF. The CDR3 coding sequence is TGCGCCAGCAGCCGCGGCCCGAACACTGAAGCTTTCTTT.

This rearrangement joins TRBV7-9 to TRBJ2-5; maybe TRBD2 (6 bases). V was cut by 5 bases and J by 5 bases, with 15 bases left in between. This CDR3 contains 14 residues. Germline CDR1 reads SEHNR; CDR2 reads FQNEAQ (reference sequence). The CDR3 nucleotides read TGTGCCAGCAGCCCGGTCCGTGGGGGGGAGACCCAGTACTTC. Its translation is CASSPVRGGETQYF.

This clonotype has a handful of counts. J is TRBJ2-2 and V is TRBV12-3 or TRBV12-4; tentatively, D is TRBD2 (7 bases). The CDR3 contains 15 residues. The V gene lost 3 bases and the J gene lost 5 bases, with 13 bases spanning the gap. CDR3 DNA: TGTGCCAGCAGTTTTGGGGGGGCGCGAACCGGGGAGCTGTTTTTT. Translated, it gives CASSFGGARTGELFF.

This clonotype was recorded a few times. The CDR3 sequence: CASISRGWEEGIEQFF. As DNA, the CDR3 is TGTGCCAGCATCTCCAGGGGGTGGGAAGAGGGAATAGAGCAGTTCTTC. This rearrangement joins TRBV5-6 to TRBJ2-1; TRBD1 matches at 7 bases. Germline V gene data show CDR1 as SGHDT and CDR2 as YYEEEE. The CDR3 is made up of 16 amino acids. The junction had 19 bases not matched to a gene; V was cut back by 6 bases and J by 10 bases.

A remark on this clonotype: This may stem from a read error, because a much larger clone lies one nucleotide away. The chain couples TRBV30 to TRBJ2-7; D is uncertain. Germline loops: CDR1 GTSNPN, CDR2 SVGIG (reference sequence). V lost 3 bases and J lost 6, with 12 bases in between. This CDR3 is 12 amino acids long. The CDR3 protein is CAWRTFPREQYF. CDR3 bases: TGTGCCTGGAGGACTTTCCCACGCGAGCAGTACTTC.

CDR3 nucleotides: TGTGCCAGCAGCGCGCGGGGGGGGGGGGCTAACACAGATACGCAGTATTTT. Its translation is CASSARGGGANTDTQYF. The chain joins TRBV9 to TRBJ2-3, with 9 bases that match TRBD2. The germline gives CDR1 SGDLS, CDR2 YYNGEE. CDR3 length: 17 amino acids. V dropped 3 bases and J dropped 2; count of bases not matched to a gene: 10.

At least ten counts were recorded for this clonotype. The chain's CDR3 is CASSRRGTGDVMGPDTQYF. The CDR3 DNA sequence: TGTGCCAGCAGCCGCAGAGGGACAGGGGACGTTATGGGCCCAGATACGCAGTATTTT. This chain uses TRBV7-2 with TRBJ2-3; TRBD1 aligns across 10 bases. J gave up 4 bases and V 5 bases, and 18 bases lay outside the gene matches. The CDR3 has 19 amino acids. The germline V gene encodes CDR1 SGHTA and CDR2 FQGNSA.

This clonotype was seen a few times. A much larger clone differs by one base, so this may be a read error. The chain links TRBV7-8 to TRBJ2-3; 8 bases map to TRBD2. Germline V gene lookup returns CDR1 SGHVS and CDR2 FQNEAQ. The CDR3 has 21 amino acids. Trimming cost V 0 bases and J 1 base; bases outside gene matches: 18. The CDR3 DNA follows: TGTGCCAGCAGCTTAGCTCGTGGGGGTGCGGCTAGCGGGCCGCGCACAGATACGCAGTATTTT. It yields the protein CASSLARGGAASGPRTDTQYF.

This clonotype was counted ten times or more. The CDR3 protein is CASSRGVVAETQYF. The DNA for the CDR3 is TGTGCCAGCAGCAGGGGGGTCGTTGCGGAGACCCAGTACTTC. This chain uses TRBV7-8 with TRBJ2-5; D is tentatively TRBD1 or TRBD2 (6 bases each). Germline lookup yields CDR1 SGHVS and CDR2 FQNEAQ. There are 14 residues in the CDR3. The V and J ends lost 5 bases and 5 bases respectively, with 15 bases between them.

This chain joins TRBV10-3 and TRBJ2-5; no firm D call. Germline V gives CDR1 ENHRY, CDR2 SYGVKD. This CDR3 is 12 amino acids long. Trimming left V 4 bases short and J 1 base short, with 4 bases between. CDR3 loop: CAISGFQETQYF. The CDR3 DNA reads TGTGCCATCAGTGGGTTCCAAGAGACCCAGTACTTC.

This clonotype was detected ten times or more. The V gene is TRBV19, the J gene TRBJ2-1; no clear D. This CDR3 is 15 amino acids long. Germline assignment: CDR1 LNHDA and CDR2 SQIVND (reference sequence). Trimming left V 2 bases short and J 11 bases short, with 19 bases between. CDR3 coding DNA: TGTGCCAGTAGTATAAGGCTAGTTGCTACAATGAAGCAGTTCTTC. As protein: CASSIRLVATMKQFF.

The chain uses TRBV7-2 and TRBJ1-5, with 7 bases that match TRBD1. The CDR3 consists of 15 residues. Germline assignment: CDR1 SGHTA and CDR2 FQGNSA. The junction had 8 bases not matched to a gene; V was cut back by 5 bases and J by 4 bases. The chain's CDR3 is CASSSSGTENQPQHF. The CDR3 DNA follows: TGTGCCAGCAGCAGCTCCGGGACAGAGAATCAGCCCCAGCATTTT.

This clonotype showed up many times. The rearrangement joins TRBV6-4 to TRBJ2-6; perhaps TRBD1 as D (5 bases). Looked up from germline, CDR1 is MRHNA and CDR2 is SNTAGT. Trimming pared 3 bases from V and 2 bases from J, leaving 8 bases between. There are 15 residues in the CDR3. Here the CDR3 reads CASSEGQPGANVLTF. The CDR3 region has the DNA TGTGCCAGCAGTGAGGGGCAGCCTGGGGCCAACGTCCTGACTTTC.

As for this clonotype: Since a much larger clone is just one base distant, this may be a read error. The chain carries TRBV10-3 and TRBJ1-3; weak D call: TRBD1 (6 bases). From germline, CDR1 is ENHRY and CDR2 SYGVKD. Trimming stripped 6 bases from V and 5 bases from J, with 11 bases between. The CDR3 is made up of 13 amino acids. The CDR3 DNA reads as TGTGCCATCAGGGGGGGCAGAAGAAACACCATATATTTT. It is translated as CAIRGGRRNTIYF.